The 29 T cell receptor beta chains reported below all come from one sample, sequenced in a study of PD-L1 blockade in urothelial cancer. This table comes from immunoSEQ multiplex PCR, and its TCRdb copy is limited to in-frame clones, with some not included. The table records about 86,000 clones, under 90% of them present only once. Documented time point: pretreatment peripheral blood. Sequences were derived from PBMCs, sampled around atezolizumab (anti-PD-L1) treatment. These receptors were collected from a man between 60 and 75 years old with urothelial cancer.

The genes are TRBV9 and TRBJ1-2; D is possibly TRBD1 (5 bases). Trimming took 0 bases from V and 6 from J, leaving 15 bases between them. Per the germline V gene, CDR1 is SGDLS and CDR2 is YYNGEE. The CDR3 has 15 amino acids. In nucleotides, the CDR3 is TGTGCCAGCAGCGTAGATGGGGCTCCGGTCGATGGCTACACCTTC. It is translated as CASSVDGAPVDGYTF.

The chain uses TRBV7-9 and TRBJ2-3; D is possibly TRBD1 (5 bases). Germline loops: CDR1 SEHNR, CDR2 FQNEAQ (reference sequence). The V gene lost 1 base and the J gene lost 0 bases, with 8 bases spanning the gap. This CDR3 is built from 15 residues. The CDR3 spells CASSLEGSSTDTQYF. CDR3 bases: TGTGCCAGCAGCTTAGAGGGGTCCAGCACAGATACGCAGTATTTT.

This chain connects TRBV7-8 to TRBJ2-3, with TRBD1 matching 8 bases. Germline V CDR1 and CDR2: SGHVS, FQNEAQ. The V segment lost 10 bases and the J segment 4 bases; nucleotides outside the gene matches: 13. This CDR3 is built from 15 residues. CDR3: CATKSGTGGADTQYF. The DNA for the CDR3 is TGTGCCACAAAATCCGGGACAGGCGGCGCAGATACGCAGTATTTT.

The V gene is TRBV15, the J gene TRBJ2-3, with TRBD1 identical over 9 bases. The CDR3 consists of 16 residues. Germline values: CDR1 LNHNV, CDR2 YYDKDF (reference sequence). After removal of 0 bases from V and 4 bases from J, the junction contained 5 bases not matched to a gene. CDR3 protein: CATSRDRDRVSDTQYF. DNA for the CDR3: TGTGCCACCAGCAGAGATCGGGACAGGGTTTCAGATACGCAGTATTTT.

The V call is TRBV30, the J call TRBJ2-7; D is possibly TRBD1 (6 bases). V was clipped by 8 bases and J by 2 bases, with 16 bases between them. The CDR3 has 13 amino acids. Germline CDR1 and CDR2: GTSNPN and SVGIG (reference sequence). CDR3 in amino acids: CAGRTEFPYEQYF. The DNA for the CDR3 is TGTGCCGGACGGACAGAGTTTCCCTACGAGCAGTACTTC. Filled out from reference TRBV30 and TRBJ2-7, the complete variable domain reads SQTIHQWPATLVQPVGSPLSLECTVEGTSNPNLYWYRQAAGRGLQLLFYSVGIGQISSEVPQNLSASRPQDRQFILSSKKLLLSDSGFYLCAGRTEFPYEQYFGPGTRLTVT.

The J gene is TRBJ1-2, the V gene TRBV14; 7 positions agree with TRBD1. V shed 2 bases and J 12 bases; nucleotides not matched to a gene: 6. The CDR3 runs to 12 residues. Germline-derived CDR1 and CDR2 are SGHDN and FVKESK. CDR3 protein: CASSQSRTGNTF. The CDR3 DNA follows: TGTGCCAGCAGCCAATCACGGACAGGCAACACCTTC.

The chain links TRBV28 to TRBJ2-1; no clear D. Germline assignment: CDR1 MDHEN and CDR2 SYDVKM. V was pared by 5 bases and J by 6 bases, with 11 bases between. The CDR3 has 13 residues. The CDR3 loop is CASSPGSLNEQFF. The CDR3 nucleotides are TGTGCCAGCAGTCCCGGTAGCCTCAATGAGCAGTTCTTC.

V and J are TRBV18 and TRBJ2-2; unclear D gene. This CDR3 has 15 residues. Trimming removed 8 bases at V and 2 bases at J, with 15 bases between. The germline V gene encodes CDR1 KGHSH and CDR2 LQKENI. CDR3 DNA: TGTGCCAGCCACAGTTCAGTTTCTAACACCGGGGAGCTGTTTTTT. Amino acids: CASHSSVSNTGELFF.

The chain couples TRBV18 to TRBJ2-1, with 11 bases aligning to TRBD2. The trim removed 6 bases at V and 3 bases at J, leaving 4 bases unmatched. The CDR3 has 15 amino acids. Germline V lookup: CDR1 KGHSH, CDR2 LQKENI. The DNA for the CDR3 is TGTGCCAGCTCCCCTAGCGGGAGGAACTACAATGAGCAGTTCTTC. Its translation: CASSPSGRNYNEQFF.

This chain links TRBV7-2 with TRBJ2-1; TRBD1 is a possible D gene (6 bases). CDR1 is SGHTA and CDR2 is FQGNSA in the germline V gene. This CDR3 spans 15 amino acids. Trimming shortened V by 5 bases and J by 4 bases, and 15 bases separated the two germline ends. CDR3 residues: CASSPYRVSYNEQFF. DNA for the CDR3: TGTGCCAGCAGCCCCTACAGGGTCTCTTACAATGAGCAGTTCTTC.

This rearrangement joins TRBV10-2 to TRBJ2-7, with 9 bases identical to TRBD2. The V and J ends lost 2 bases and 0 bases, in that order; junction bases with no gene match: 8. The V gene's germline CDR1 is WSHSY and CDR2 SAAADI. CDR3 length: 17 residues. As DNA, the CDR3 is TGCGCCAGCAGTGAGACAAACCGACTAGCGGCCTCCTACGAGCAGTACTTC. It yields the protein CASSETNRLAASYEQYF.

For the CDR3, the DNA is TGTGCCAGCAGCTTAGGGGGGGGATCCTACAATGAGCAGTTCTTC. Translating it yields CASSLGGGSYNEQFF. The rearrangement links TRBV7-2 to TRBJ2-1, with TRBD2 matching over 7 bases. The CDR3 covers 15 residues. Germline values: CDR1 SGHTA, CDR2 FQGNSA. V lost 1 base and J lost 1; bases outside the gene matches: 1.

This clone occurred once. V is TRBV5-4 and J is TRBJ2-1, with 14 bases fitting TRBD2. With 3 bases clipped from V and 6 bases from J, the junction kept 2 bases outside the gene matches. The germline V gene has CDR1 SGHNT and CDR2 YYREEE (reference sequence). CDR3 length: 15 residues. CDR3 region: CASSSGTSGSNEQFF. The CDR3 coding sequence is TGTGCCAGCAGCTCCGGGACTAGCGGGAGCAATGAGCAGTTCTTC.

This sequence joins TRBV5-4 and TRBJ1-2; D remains unclear. CDR1 and CDR2 from the germline V gene are SGHNT and YYREEE (reference sequence). Trimming removed 0 bases from V and 0 bases from J, with 9 bases in between. The CDR3 has 15 amino acids. The CDR3 coding sequence is TGTGCCAGCAGCTTGGTGACGGCGGCTAACTATGGCTACACCTTC. Translation gives CASSLVTAANYGYTF.

The rearrangement links TRBV5-4 to TRBJ1-2; D gene unclear. The V gene's germline CDR1 is SGHNT and CDR2 YYREEE (reference sequence). CDR3 length: 17 amino acids. The V gene lost 4 bases and the J gene lost 6 bases, with 25 bases spanning the gap. The CDR3 DNA follows: TGTGCCAGCAGCCTCCCTATAGGCGGAGGGAAGTTGGATGGCTACACCTTC. It specifies CASSLPIGGGKLDGYTF.

The V call is TRBV7-9, the J call TRBJ1-2, with a possible D match to TRBD1 (5 bases). Trimming left V 1 base short and J 5 bases short, with 11 bases between. CDR1 is SEHNR, CDR2 FQNEAQ, per germline (reference sequence). The CDR3 extends over 14 amino acids. The CDR3 bases are TGTGCCAGCAGCTTAGGATCAGGGCAGTATGGCTACACCTTC. The encoded protein is CASSLGSGQYGYTF.

The chain employs TRBV28 and TRBJ2-1; maybe TRBD2 (6 bases). V gave up 5 bases and J gave up 1 base, with 12 bases separating them. The germline V gene encodes CDR1 MDHEN and CDR2 SYDVKM. This CDR3 has 15 residues. CDR3 nucleotide sequence: TGTGCCAGCAGTCTCGCTAGCGCATCCTACAATGAGCAGTTCTTC. This codes for CASSLASASYNEQFF.

J is TRBJ2-2 and V is TRBV28, with 7 nucleotides matching TRBD2. This CDR3 comprises 14 residues. The germline gives CDR1 MDHEN, CDR2 SYDVKM. V shed 4 bases, J shed 3 bases, and the junction held 2 bases outside the gene matches. The CDR3 loop reads CASSWTRDTGELFF. CDR3 DNA sequence: TGTGCCAGCAGTTGGACTAGAGACACCGGGGAGCTGTTTTTT.

This chain joins TRBV7-9 and TRBJ2-1; 13 bases map to TRBD2. With V trimmed by 4 bases and J by 0 bases, 9 bases remained unmatched. Germline loops: CDR1 SEHNR, CDR2 FQNEAQ (reference sequence). This CDR3 is 19 amino acids long. CDR3 nucleotide sequence: TGTGCCAGCAGCTCGGGACTAGCGGGAATGGCCAACTCCTACAATGAGCAGTTCTTC. As protein: CASSSGLAGMANSYNEQFF.

The CDR3 coding sequence is TGTGCCAGCAGCTTGTCGAGCTCCTACAATGAGCAGTTCTTC. This encodes CASSLSSSYNEQFF. The chain uses TRBV11-2 and TRBJ2-1, with no clear D. CDR3 length: 14 residues. The germline V gene encodes CDR1 SGHAT and CDR2 FQNNGV. Trimming removed 3 bases from V and 0 bases from J, with 6 bases in between.

CDR3 bases: TGTGCCATCAGTGACATTAAGGGGGCTACTTACGAGCAGTACTTC. This sequence encodes CAISDIKGATYEQYF. The genes are TRBV10-3 and TRBJ2-7, with 7 bases matching TRBD1. Unmatched junction bases numbered 9, after V lost 3 bases and J lost 4 bases. Germline lookup yields CDR1 ENHRY and CDR2 SYGVKD. The CDR3 totals 15 residues.

The chain combines TRBV12-5 with TRBJ2-3; the D gene is possibly TRBD1 (6 bases). Germline V lookup: CDR1 LGHNT, CDR2 FRNRAP. The CDR3 covers 16 residues. V gave up 1 base and J gave up 6 bases, with 17 bases separating them. CDR3 sequence (DNA): TGTGCTAGTGGTTTGGCAACGGACAGACTCGGCGATACGCAGTATTTT. Encoded protein: CASGLATDRLGDTQYF.

The chain carries TRBV2 and TRBJ1-2; TRBD1 matches at 7 bases. Germline trimming cut 0 bases from V and 8 bases from J; bases unmatched to any gene: 15. CDR1 SNHLY and CDR2 FYNNEI come from the germline V gene. This CDR3 spans 17 amino acids. Here the CDR3 reads CASSEALTREGGFGYTF. The CDR3 DNA follows: TGTGCCAGCAGTGAAGCGCTAACGAGGGAAGGGGGCTTCGGCTACACCTTC. Supplemented by reference TRBV2 and TRBJ1-2, the full variable domain reads EPEVTQTPSHQVTQMGQEVILRCVPISNHLYFYWYRQILGQKVEFLVSFYNNEISEKSEIFDDQFSVERPDGSNFTLKIRSTKLEDSAMYFCASSEALTREGGFGYTFGSGTRLTVV.

This chain uses TRBV28 with TRBJ1-4; D is possibly TRBD1 (6 bases). CDR1 MDHEN and CDR2 SYDVKM come from the germline V gene. V lost 5 bases to trimming and J lost 8 bases, with 12 bases between them. This CDR3 spans 13 amino acids. The CDR3 sequence is CASSINRVEKLFF. CDR3 in DNA: TGTGCCAGCAGTATTAACAGGGTGGAAAAACTGTTTTTT.

The V call is TRBV7-8, the J call TRBJ2-6, with 8 bases matching TRBD1. There are 19 residues in the CDR3. The V gene end was trimmed by 5 bases and the J gene end by 0 bases; junction bases not matched to a gene: 12. CDR1 SGHVS and CDR2 FQNEAQ come from the germline V gene. The CDR3 nucleotides read TGTGCCAGCAGCCCCGCGGTGACAGGGGTTGTCTCTGGGGCCAACGTCCTGACTTTC. It is translated as CASSPAVTGVVSGANVLTF.

V is TRBV4-1 and J is TRBJ2-7, with TRBD2 as a possible D gene (6 bases). The CDR3 extends over 15 amino acids. Germline CDR1 is MGHRA and CDR2 is YSYEKL. Trimming took 1 base from V and 3 from J, leaving 13 bases between them. CDR3 protein: CASSQAAGTSYEQYF. DNA of the CDR3: TGCGCCAGCAGCCAAGCGGCGGGGACCAGCTACGAGCAGTACTTC.

CDR3 region: CASSTAGGDNEQFF. In DNA form, the CDR3 reads TGTGCCAGTAGTACTGCGGGCGGAGACAATGAGCAGTTCTTC. The rearrangement joins TRBV19 to TRBJ2-1; possibly TRBD2 for D (5 bases). The CDR3 covers 14 residues. Germline CDR1 LNHDA, CDR2 SQIVND (reference sequence). V dropped 4 bases and J dropped 5 bases, with 12 bases sitting between them. Full variable domain (outside the CDR3, taken from reference TRBV19 and TRBJ2-1): DGGITQSPKYLFRKEGQNVTLSCEQNLNHDAMYWYRQDPGQGLRLIYYSQIVNDFQKGDIAEGYSVSREKKESFPLTVTSAQKNPTAFYLCASSTAGGDNEQFFGPGTRLTVL.

This clone has a single count. The genes are TRBV21-1 and TRBJ1-5. TRBV21-1 represents a pseudogene. The CDR3 consists of 15 residues. Here the CDR3 DNA reads TGTGCCAGCAGCCAGCGGTGGCGCCACAATCAGCCCCAGCATTTT. It is translated as CASSQRWRHNQPQHF.

The J gene is TRBJ2-7, the V gene TRBV5-6; D unclear. Germline V CDR1 and CDR2: SGHDT, YYEEEE. The CDR3 loop spans 12 amino acids. V was shortened by 4 bases and J by 4 bases, with 9 bases between the two germline ends. CDR3 amino acids: CASSLERYEQYF. The CDR3 DNA sequence: TGTGCCAGCAGCCTCGAGAGGTACGAGCAGTACTTC.